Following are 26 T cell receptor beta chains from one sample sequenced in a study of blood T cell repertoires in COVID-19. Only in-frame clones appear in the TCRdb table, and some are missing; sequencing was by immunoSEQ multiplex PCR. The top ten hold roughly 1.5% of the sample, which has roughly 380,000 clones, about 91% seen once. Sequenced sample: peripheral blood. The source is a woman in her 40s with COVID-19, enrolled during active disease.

The CDR3 region is CASSPPPGQDPSTGELFF. DNA for the CDR3: TGTGCCAGCTCACCACCTCCGGGACAGGATCCCTCCACCGGGGAGCTGTTTTTT. V gene TRBV18 combines with J gene TRBJ2-2; 8 bases fit TRBD1. V was pared by 0 bases and J by 4 bases, with 10 bases of the junction left unmatched. The CDR3 is 18 amino acids. CDR1 KGHSH and CDR2 LQKENI come from the germline V gene.

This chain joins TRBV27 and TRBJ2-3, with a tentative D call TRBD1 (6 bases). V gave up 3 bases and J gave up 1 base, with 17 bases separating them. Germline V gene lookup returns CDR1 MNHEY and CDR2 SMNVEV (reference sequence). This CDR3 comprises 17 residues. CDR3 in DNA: TGTGCCAGCAGTTTCAGAACAGGGTTGACCCGCACAGATACGCAGTATTTT. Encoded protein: CASSFRTGLTRTDTQYF.

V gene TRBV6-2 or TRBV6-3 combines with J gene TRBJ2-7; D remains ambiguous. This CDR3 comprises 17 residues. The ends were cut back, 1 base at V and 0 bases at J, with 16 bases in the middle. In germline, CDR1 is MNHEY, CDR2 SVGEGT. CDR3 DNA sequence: TGTGCCAGCAGTTACTTGGTCCTCGACAAGAGCTCCTACGAGCAGTACTTC. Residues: CASSYLVLDKSSYEQYF.

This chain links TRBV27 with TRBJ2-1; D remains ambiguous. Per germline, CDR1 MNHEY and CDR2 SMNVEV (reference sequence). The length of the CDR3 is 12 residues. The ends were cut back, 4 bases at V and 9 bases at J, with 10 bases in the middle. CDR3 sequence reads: CASSSPVSEQFF. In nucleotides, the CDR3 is TGTGCCAGCAGTTCCCCCGTGAGTGAGCAGTTCTTC.

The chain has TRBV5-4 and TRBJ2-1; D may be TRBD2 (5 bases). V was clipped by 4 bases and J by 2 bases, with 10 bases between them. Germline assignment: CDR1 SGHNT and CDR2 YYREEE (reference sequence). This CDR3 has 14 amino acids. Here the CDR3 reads CASSPDSAYNEQFF. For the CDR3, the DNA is TGTGCCAGCAGCCCGGACTCCGCCTACAATGAGCAGTTCTTC. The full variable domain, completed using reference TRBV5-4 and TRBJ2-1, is ETGVTQSPTHLIKTRGQQVTLRCSSQSGHNTVSWYQQALGQGPQFIFQYYREEENGRGNFPPRFSGLQFPNYSSELNVNALELDDSALYLCASSPDSAYNEQFFGPGTRLTVL.

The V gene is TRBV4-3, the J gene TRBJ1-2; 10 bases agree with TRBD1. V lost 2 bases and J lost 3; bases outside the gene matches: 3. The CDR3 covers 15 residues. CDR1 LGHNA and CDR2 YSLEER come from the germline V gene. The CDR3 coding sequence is TGCGCCAGCAGCCAACCAGGGACAGGGGACTATGGCTACACCTTC. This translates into CASSQPGTGDYGYTF.

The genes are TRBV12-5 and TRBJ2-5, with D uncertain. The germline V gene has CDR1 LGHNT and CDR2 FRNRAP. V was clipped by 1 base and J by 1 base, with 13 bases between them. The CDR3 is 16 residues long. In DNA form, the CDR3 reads TGTGCTAGTGGTTTGGGACTCAGTTTGTTCCAAGAGACCCAGTACTTC. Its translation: CASGLGLSLFQETQYF.

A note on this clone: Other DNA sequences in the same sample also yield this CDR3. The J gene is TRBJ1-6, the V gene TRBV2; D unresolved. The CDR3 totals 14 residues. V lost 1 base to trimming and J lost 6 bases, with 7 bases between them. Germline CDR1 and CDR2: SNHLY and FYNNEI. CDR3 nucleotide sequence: TGTGCCAGCAGTGAAGGGCGGGTTAATTCACCCCTCCACTTT. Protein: CASSEGRVNSPLHF.

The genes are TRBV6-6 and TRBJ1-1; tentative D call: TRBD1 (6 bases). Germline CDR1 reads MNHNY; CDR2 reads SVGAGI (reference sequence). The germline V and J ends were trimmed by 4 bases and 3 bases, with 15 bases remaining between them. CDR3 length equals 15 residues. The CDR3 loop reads CASSSPWGRDTEAFF. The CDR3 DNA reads TGTGCCAGCAGTTCCCCTTGGGGGCGCGACACTGAAGCTTTCTTT.

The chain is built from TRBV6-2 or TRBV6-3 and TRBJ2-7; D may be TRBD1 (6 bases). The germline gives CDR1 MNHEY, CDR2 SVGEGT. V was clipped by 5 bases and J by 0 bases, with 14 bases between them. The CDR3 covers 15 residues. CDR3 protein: CASSATTGFSYEQYF. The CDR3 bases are TGTGCCAGCAGTGCTACTACAGGGTTCTCCTACGAGCAGTACTTC.

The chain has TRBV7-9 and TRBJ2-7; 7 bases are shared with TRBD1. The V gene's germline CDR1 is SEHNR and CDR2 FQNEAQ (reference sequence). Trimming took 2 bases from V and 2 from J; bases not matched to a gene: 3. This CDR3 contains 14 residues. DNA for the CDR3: TGTGCCAGCAGCTTAAGAGGGGGCCCCTACGAGCAGTACTTC. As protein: CASSLRGGPYEQYF.

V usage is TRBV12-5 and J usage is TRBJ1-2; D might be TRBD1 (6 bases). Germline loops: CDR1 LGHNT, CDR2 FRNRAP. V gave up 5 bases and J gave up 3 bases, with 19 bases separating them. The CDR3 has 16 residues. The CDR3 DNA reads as TGTGCTAGTGGTCCCGGCGTAGGGGACAACTACTATGGCTACACCTTC. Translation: CASGPGVGDNYYGYTF.

CDR3 DNA sequence: TGTGCCAGCAGCTTAACGTTACTAGCGCGCACGGGCTTAGCCAAAAACATTCAGTACTTC. This gives the protein CASSLTLLARTGLAKNIQYF. The gene calls are TRBV7-3 and TRBJ2-4, with TRBD2 matching over 7 bases. V lost 0 bases to trimming and J lost 0 bases; unmatched junction nucleotides: 14. Germline values: CDR1 SGHTA, CDR2 FQGTGA. The CDR3 contains 20 residues.

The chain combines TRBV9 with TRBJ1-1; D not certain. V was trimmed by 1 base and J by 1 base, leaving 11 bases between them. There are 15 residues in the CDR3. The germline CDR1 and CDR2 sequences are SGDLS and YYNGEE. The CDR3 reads CASSVSARQNTEAFF. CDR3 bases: TGTGCCAGCAGCGTAAGTGCCAGACAGAACACTGAAGCTTTCTTT.

The CDR3 DNA is TGTGCCAGCAGTTACGCCCCCGGGGGGGCTTCAGATACGCAGTATTTT. This gives the protein CASSYAPGGASDTQYF. The chain combines TRBV6-2 or TRBV6-3 with TRBJ2-3; 8 positions match TRBD2. CDR3 length equals 16 residues. Germline V gene lookup returns CDR1 MNHEY and CDR2 SVGEGT. V shed 2 bases and J 4 bases; nucleotides not matched to a gene: 8.

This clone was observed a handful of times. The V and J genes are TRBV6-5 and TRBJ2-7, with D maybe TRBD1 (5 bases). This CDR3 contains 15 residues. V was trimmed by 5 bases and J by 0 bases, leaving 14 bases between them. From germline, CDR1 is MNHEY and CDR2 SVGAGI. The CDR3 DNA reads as TGTGCCAGCAGTCAGGCAGGGTCGAGCTCCTACGAGCAGTACTTC. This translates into CASSQAGSSSYEQYF.

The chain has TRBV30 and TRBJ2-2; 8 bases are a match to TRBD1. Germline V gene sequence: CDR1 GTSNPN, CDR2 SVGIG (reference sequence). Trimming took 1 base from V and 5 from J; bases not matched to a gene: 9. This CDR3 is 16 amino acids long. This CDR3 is CAWSELRQGATGELFF. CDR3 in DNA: TGTGCCTGGAGTGAGTTAAGGCAGGGGGCTACCGGGGAGCTGTTTTTT.

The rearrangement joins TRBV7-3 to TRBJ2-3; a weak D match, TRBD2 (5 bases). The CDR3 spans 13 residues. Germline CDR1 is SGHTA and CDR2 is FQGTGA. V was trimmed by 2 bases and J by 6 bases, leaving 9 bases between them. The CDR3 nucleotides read TGTGCCAGCAGCTTAGGCTCGGGGGATACGCAGTATTTT. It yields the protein CASSLGSGDTQYF.

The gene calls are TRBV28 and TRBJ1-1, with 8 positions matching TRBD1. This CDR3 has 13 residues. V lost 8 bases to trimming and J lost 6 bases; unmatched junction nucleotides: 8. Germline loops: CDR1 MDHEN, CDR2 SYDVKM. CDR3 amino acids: CASRRTGKPEAFF. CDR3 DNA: TGTGCCAGCCGCCGGACAGGGAAACCTGAAGCTTTCTTT.

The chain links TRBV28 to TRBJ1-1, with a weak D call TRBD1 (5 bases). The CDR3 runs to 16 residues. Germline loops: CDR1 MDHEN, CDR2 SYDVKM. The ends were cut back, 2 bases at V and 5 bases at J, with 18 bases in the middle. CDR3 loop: CASSLITQGRSTEAFF. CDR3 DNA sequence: TGTGCCAGCAGTTTAATCACTCAGGGTCGTTCGACTGAAGCTTTCTTT.

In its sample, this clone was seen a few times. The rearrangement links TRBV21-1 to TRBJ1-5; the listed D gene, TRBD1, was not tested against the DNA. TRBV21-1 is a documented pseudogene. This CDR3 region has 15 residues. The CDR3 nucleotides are TGTGCCAGCAGCGAAGACCGGGACATAAATCAGCCCCAGCATTTT. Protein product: CASSEDRDINQPQHF.

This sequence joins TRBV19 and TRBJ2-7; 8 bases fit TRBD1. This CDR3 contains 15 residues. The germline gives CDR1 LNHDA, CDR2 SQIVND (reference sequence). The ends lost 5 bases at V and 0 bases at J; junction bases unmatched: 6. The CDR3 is CASSRDRLPSYEQYF. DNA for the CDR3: TGTGCCAGTAGTCGGGACAGGTTGCCCTCCTACGAGCAGTACTTC.

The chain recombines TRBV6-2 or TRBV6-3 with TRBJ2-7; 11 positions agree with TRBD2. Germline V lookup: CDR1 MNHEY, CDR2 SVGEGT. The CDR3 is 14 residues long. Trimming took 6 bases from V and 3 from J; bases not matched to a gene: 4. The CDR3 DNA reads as TGTGCCAGCAGCCTACTAGCGGGAGTCTACGAGCAGTACTTC. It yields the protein CASSLLAGVYEQYF.

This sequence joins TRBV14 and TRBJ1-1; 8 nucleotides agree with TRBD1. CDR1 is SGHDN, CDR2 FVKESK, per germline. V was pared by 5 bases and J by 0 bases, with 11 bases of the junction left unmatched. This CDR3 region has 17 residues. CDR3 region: CASSGPGQGRVNTEAFF. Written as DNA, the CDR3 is TGTGCCAGCAGCGGGCCCGGACAGGGACGTGTGAACACTGAAGCTTTCTTT.

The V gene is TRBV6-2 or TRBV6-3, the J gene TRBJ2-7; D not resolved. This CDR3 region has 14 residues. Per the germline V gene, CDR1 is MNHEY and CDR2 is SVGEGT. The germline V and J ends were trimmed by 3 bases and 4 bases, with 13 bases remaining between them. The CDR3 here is CASSYGPLRYEQYF. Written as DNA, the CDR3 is TGTGCCAGCAGTTATGGGCCCCTTCGGTACGAGCAGTACTTC.

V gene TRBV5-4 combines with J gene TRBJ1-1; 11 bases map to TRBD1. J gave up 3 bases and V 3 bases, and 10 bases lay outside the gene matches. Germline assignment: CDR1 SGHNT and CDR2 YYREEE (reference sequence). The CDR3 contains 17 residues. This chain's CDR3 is CASSSTIGQGADTEAFF. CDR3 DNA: TGTGCCAGCAGCTCCACGATCGGACAGGGGGCAGACACTGAAGCTTTCTTT.